These T cell receptor beta chains were read from a single sample in a study of PD-1 blockade in mismatch repair-deficient tumors. Assay used: immunoSEQ multiplex PCR; TCRdb lists only in-frame clones, some missing. The profile covers under 95,000 clones, with about 84% appearing a single time and roughly 2.7% taken by the ten largest. This material consisted of peripheral blood, taken 12 weeks after starting pembrolizumab. The receptors were gathered from an adult with mismatch repair-deficient cancer. Both conserved end residues are part of each CDR3. A D gene is named only where the DNA matches it firmly. Not all rows give a size; the values are once, few, many and, for expanded clones, a class.

d_gene,abundance,v_gene,CDR3aa
.,.,TRBV30,CAWSVRPSLNEQFF
.,.,TRBV6-1,CATSPGARHEKLFF
TRBD1,few,TRBV9,CASSPRDRNTGELFF
.,.,TRBV27,CASSRGEYDYGYTF
.,.,TRBV7-3,CASSLGYRDTDTQYF
.,.,TRBV9,CASSVVASSYEQYF
.,.,TRBV2,CAQTDKETQYF
.,.,TRBV19,CASGLGGGSTDTQYF
TRBD1,.,TRBV13,CASSPGTANYGYTF
.,.,TRBV9,CASSTRAGGEQFF
.,.,TRBV5-1,CASSLVGLNTGELFF
TRBD1,few,TRBV19,CASRGTGGPLFF
TRBD1,.,TRBV4-3,CASSPDRGLDGYTF
TRBD1,once,TRBV7-9,CASSRGTGGYNEKLFF
.,.,TRBV5-6,CASSSLLTGARTEAFF